A selection of T cell receptor beta chains follows, all from one sample in a study of post-analysis software for immune sequencing data. TCRdb reprocessed the PCR reads via MiXCR and lists one record per CDR3 protein. The table records about 820,000 distinct CDR3 sequences, roughly 50% of them present only once. Source material: blood. The receptors shown here come from a girl aged 10-17 years with multiple sclerosis. Each CDR3 is given with its conserved first and last residue. A D gene is named only where the DNA matches it firmly. Not every row has a clone size; where given, it reads once, few, many or a size class.

clone_size j_call v_call d_call cdr3_aa cdr3_nt
- TRBJ2-5 TRBV15 - CATRSGRGQETQYF TGTGCCACCAGATCTGGAAGGGGCCAAGAGACCCAGTACTTC
- TRBJ2-3 TRBV18 - CASDPLPPGTDTQYF TGTGCCAGCGACCCCCTGCCGCCGGGCACAGATACGCAGTATTTT
- TRBJ2-5 TRBV12-3/TRBV12-4 TRBD2 CASSGGLAGETQYF TGTGCCAGCAGTGGCGGACTAGCGGGAGAGACCCAGTACTTC
few TRBJ1-2 TRBV4-1 TRBD1 CASSHRQGGYGYTF TGCGCCAGCAGCCACCGACAGGGCGGTTATGGCTACACCTTC
- TRBJ2-1 TRBV7-3 TRBD2 CASSLRAGSSGGGNEQFF TGTGCCAGCAGCTTAAGGGCGGGATCTAGCGGGGGGGGTAATGAGCAGTTCTTC
- TRBJ2-5 TRBV7-9 TRBD2 CASSSWGLAGGVKTQYF TGTGCCAGCAGCTCCTGGGGACTAGCGGGAGGGGTAAAGACCCAGTACTTC
few TRBJ2-3 TRBV10-3 - CAIKGVTDTQYF TGTGCCATCAAGGGTGTCACAGATACGCAGTATTTT
- TRBJ2-7 TRBV20-1 TRBD2 CSAPRGDSDTYEQYF TGCAGTGCTCCACGGGGGGACTCGGACACCTACGAGCAGTACTTC
- TRBJ1-2 TRBV6-6 - CASILGPSNYGYTF TGTGCCAGCATCTTGGGACCGTCGAACTATGGCTACACCTTC
- TRBJ1-5 TRBV12-3/TRBV12-4 TRBD1 CASSGKDRGPNQPQHF TGTGCCAGCAGTGGCAAGGACAGGGGGCCCAATCAGCCCCAGCATTTT
once TRBJ2-1 TRBV20-1 - CSARDDSHNEQFF TGCAGTGCTAGAGATGACAGTCACAATGAGCAGTTCTTC
- TRBJ2-3 TRBV4-1 - CASSQGLDNTDTQYF TGCGCCAGCAGCCAAGGGCTAGATAACACAGATACGCAGTATTTT
few TRBJ2-7 TRBV6-2/TRBV6-3 - CASIDVSSYEQYF TGTGCCAGCATTGACGTTAGCTCCTACGAGCAGTACTTC
- TRBJ2-3 TRBV11-3 - CANICGQGTDTQYF TGTGCCAATATCTGCGGCCAGGGTACAGATACGCAGTATTTT
- TRBJ1-5 TRBV7-6 - CASSLWGSDQPQHF TGTGCCAGCAGCTTATGGGGGTCGGATCAGCCCCAGCATTTT